Sequencing of this TCR beta chain was carried out in a study of blood T cell repertoires in COVID-19. CDR3 length equals 16 residues. With 4 bases clipped from V and 5 bases from J, the junction kept 9 bases outside the gene matches. CDR1 and CDR2 from the germline V gene are LGHDT and YNNKEL (reference sequence). As originally analysed: Nucleated cell counts were estimated from reference gene primer amplification. Clones were read by immunoSEQ multiplex PCR, and TCRdb kept only the in-frame ones, dropping some. V and J calls and clone size are those listed in that table; D and trimming were worked out from the DNA. Of roughly 170,000 clones listed, approximately 80% are singletons.

The rearrangement uses TRBV3-1 (or the pseudogene TRBV3-2) and TRBJ2-5, with 11 bases that match TRBD2. This TCR came from a human donor in a cohort sampled during active COVID-19. Sequenced input: peripheral blood. The DNA of the CDR3 is TGTGCCAGCAGCCTTAGCGGGGGGGCCGTCGGGGAGACCCAGTACTTC. Translated, it gives CASSLSGGAVGETQYF.